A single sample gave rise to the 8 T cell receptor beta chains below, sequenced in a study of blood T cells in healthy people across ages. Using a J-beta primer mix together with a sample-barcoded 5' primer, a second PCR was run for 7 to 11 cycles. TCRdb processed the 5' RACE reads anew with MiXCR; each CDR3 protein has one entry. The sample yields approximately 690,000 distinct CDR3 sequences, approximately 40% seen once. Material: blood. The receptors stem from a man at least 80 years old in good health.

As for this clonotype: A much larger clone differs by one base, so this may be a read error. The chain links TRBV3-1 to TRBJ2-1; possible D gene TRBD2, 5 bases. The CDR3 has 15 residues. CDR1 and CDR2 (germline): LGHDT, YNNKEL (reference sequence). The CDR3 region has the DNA TGTGCCAGCAGCCAAGGCAGGACTCTATACAATGGGCAGTTCTTC. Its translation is CASSQGRTLYNGQFF.

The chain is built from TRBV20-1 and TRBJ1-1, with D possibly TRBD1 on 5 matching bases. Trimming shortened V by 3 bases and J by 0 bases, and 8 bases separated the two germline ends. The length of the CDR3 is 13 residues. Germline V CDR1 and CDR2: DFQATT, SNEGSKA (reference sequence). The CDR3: CSASDRMNTEAFF. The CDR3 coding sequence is TGCAGTGCTAGCGACAGAATGAACACTGAAGCTTTCTTT.

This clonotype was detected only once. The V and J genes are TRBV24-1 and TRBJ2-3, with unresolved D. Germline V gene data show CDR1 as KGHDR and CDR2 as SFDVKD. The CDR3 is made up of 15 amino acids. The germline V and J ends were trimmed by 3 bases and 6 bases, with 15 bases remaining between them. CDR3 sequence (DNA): TGTGCCACCAGTGATCTTGGTGCACCGGCGGATACGCAGTATTTT. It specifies CATSDLGAPADTQYF.

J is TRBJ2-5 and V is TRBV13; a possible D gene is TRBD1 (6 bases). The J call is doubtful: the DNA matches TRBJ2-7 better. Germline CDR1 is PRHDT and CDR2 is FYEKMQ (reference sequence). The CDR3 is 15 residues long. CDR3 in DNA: TGTGCCAGCAACTCGCAGGGCAGGGGAACCTACGAGCAGTACTTC. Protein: CASNSQGRGTYEQYF.

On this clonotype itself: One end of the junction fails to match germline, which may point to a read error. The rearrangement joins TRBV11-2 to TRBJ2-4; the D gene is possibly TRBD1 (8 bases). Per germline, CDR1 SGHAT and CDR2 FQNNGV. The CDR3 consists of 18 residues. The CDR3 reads CASSARQGRDWAKTIQYF. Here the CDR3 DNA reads TGTGCCAGCAGCGCACGACAGGGGAGGGACTGGGCCAAAACCATTCAGTACTTC.

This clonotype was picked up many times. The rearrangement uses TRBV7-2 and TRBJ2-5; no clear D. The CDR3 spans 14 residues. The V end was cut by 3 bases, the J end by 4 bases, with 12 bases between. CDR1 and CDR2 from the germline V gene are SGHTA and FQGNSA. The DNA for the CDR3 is TGTGCCAGCAGCTTTGGGTTGGCTTTAGAGACCCAGTACTTC. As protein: CASSFGLALETQYF.

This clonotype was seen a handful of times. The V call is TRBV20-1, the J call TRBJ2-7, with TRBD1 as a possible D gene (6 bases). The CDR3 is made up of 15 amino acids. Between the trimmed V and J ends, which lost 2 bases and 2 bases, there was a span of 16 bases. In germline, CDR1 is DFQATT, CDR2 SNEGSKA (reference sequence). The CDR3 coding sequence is TGCAGTGCTAGATGGTCCGACAGGTCGGCCTACGAGCAGTACTTC. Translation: CSARWSDRSAYEQYF.

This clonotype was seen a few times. CDR3 DNA sequence: TGCAGCGTTGACTTCCAGAACACTGAAGCTTTCTTT. Translated, it gives CSVDFQNTEAFF. The rearrangement links TRBV29-1 to TRBJ1-1; D ambiguous. CDR1 is SQVTM, CDR2 ANQGSEA, per germline. CDR3 length: 12 residues. The V end lost 3 bases, the J end lost 1 base, and 6 bases lay between the germline ends.